This T cell receptor (beta chain) originates from a study of blood T cell repertoires in COVID-19. Study details: Researchers got acute and convalescent COVID-19 samples from the United States, Italy and Spain. PBMCs, B-cell-depleted T cells, or T cells were the source of the cDNA or gDNA that made up the material.

CDR3 length equals 16 residues. With 0 bases clipped from V and 9 bases from J, the junction kept 13 bases outside the gene matches. Germline-derived CDR1 and CDR2 are LGHDT and YNNKEL (reference sequence). Participants spanned ages about 18 to 95 years and resided in about two dozen US areas. Which cohort a participant joined came from the clinical history participants gave. Measured with immunoSEQ multiplex PCR; TCRdb has only the in-frame clones, and not every one. The repertoire holds some 460,000 clones, nearly 90% seen once, with almost 2% in the top ten. The chain joins TRBV3-1 (or the pseudogene TRBV3-2) to TRBJ2-7, with TRBD1 matching 8 bases. The receptor comes from a woman aged 18 to 35 with acute COVID-19. Sequencing was performed on PBMCs or T cells enriched from blood (not recorded which). The CDR3 DNA reads as TGTGCCAGCAGCCAAGAGCTCGCAGGGGGCGCGGGGTCGCAGTACTTC. This codes for CASSQELAGGAGSQYF.